This T cell receptor beta chain emerged from a study of CD8 T cells in ankylosing spondylitis listed by TCRdb under 2017. With respect to the entire study: T cell receptor beta repertoires were profiled in healthy donors and ankylosing spondylitis patients so that disease-linked TCR variants could be found. The full study cohort was made up of approximately 27 ankylosing spondylitis patients and about a hundred healthy donors. Peripheral blood was sampled, and synovial fluid was additionally collected from ankylosing spondylitis patients.

The germline V gene (reference sequence) provides CDR1 SEHNR and CDR2 FQNEAQ. Trimming at the junction amounts to 5 bases on V and 3 bases on J, and the germline ends lie 14 bases apart. The CDR3 runs 15 residues from the cysteine to the phenylalanine. This entry keeps only the CDR3 DNA: 45 bases, framed from base 1. TCRdb lists the instrument as Illumina HiSeq 2500. Quantitative 5'-RACE with molecular barcodes was the method used to prepare the TCR beta libraries. The paper's data handling went like this. A new computational method, built on a probabilistic model of VDJ rearrangement, was used to identify disease-linked TCR variants. TCRdb itself trimmed the public reads at Q25 with fastp, ran MiXCR and retained productive beta chains. Entries that share a CDR3 protein sequence are merged under the most common genes and DNA. TCRdb assigned the V and J calls; the authors' analysis was not used. This sample is represented by around 250,000 distinct CDR3 sequences; approximately 11% of them were singletons. The top ten constitute 6.8% of the sample.

Study-wide findings and limitations: Blood from ankylosing spondylitis patients appeared to be characterized by a TCR beta motif made up of 8 or 9 highly homologous amino acid variants. The disease-linked clones were reported to be significantly enriched in matched synovial fluid samples from ankylosing spondylitis patients. In peripheral blood, the disease-linked clones were found at relatively low frequencies and had a CD8+ phenotype. Some TCR beta motif variants had previously been reported in synovial fluid and blood of reactive arthritis patients, which suggested common disease-initiation mechanisms.

Note on this clonotype: Its antigen target is currently unknown. No much larger clone exists at a distance of one base, and base qualities are not known.

The sequence came from a male donor with ankylosing spondylitis or in good health (not recorded which). The sample was blood, either unsorted or a sorted T cell fraction (not recorded which). The receptor chain draws on TRBV7-9 and TRBJ2-1, with the D gene call left open. The DNA is TGTGCCAGCAGCGCCTTAAAAGGGATCTACAATGAGCAGTTCTTC. It translates as CASSALKGIYNEQFF.